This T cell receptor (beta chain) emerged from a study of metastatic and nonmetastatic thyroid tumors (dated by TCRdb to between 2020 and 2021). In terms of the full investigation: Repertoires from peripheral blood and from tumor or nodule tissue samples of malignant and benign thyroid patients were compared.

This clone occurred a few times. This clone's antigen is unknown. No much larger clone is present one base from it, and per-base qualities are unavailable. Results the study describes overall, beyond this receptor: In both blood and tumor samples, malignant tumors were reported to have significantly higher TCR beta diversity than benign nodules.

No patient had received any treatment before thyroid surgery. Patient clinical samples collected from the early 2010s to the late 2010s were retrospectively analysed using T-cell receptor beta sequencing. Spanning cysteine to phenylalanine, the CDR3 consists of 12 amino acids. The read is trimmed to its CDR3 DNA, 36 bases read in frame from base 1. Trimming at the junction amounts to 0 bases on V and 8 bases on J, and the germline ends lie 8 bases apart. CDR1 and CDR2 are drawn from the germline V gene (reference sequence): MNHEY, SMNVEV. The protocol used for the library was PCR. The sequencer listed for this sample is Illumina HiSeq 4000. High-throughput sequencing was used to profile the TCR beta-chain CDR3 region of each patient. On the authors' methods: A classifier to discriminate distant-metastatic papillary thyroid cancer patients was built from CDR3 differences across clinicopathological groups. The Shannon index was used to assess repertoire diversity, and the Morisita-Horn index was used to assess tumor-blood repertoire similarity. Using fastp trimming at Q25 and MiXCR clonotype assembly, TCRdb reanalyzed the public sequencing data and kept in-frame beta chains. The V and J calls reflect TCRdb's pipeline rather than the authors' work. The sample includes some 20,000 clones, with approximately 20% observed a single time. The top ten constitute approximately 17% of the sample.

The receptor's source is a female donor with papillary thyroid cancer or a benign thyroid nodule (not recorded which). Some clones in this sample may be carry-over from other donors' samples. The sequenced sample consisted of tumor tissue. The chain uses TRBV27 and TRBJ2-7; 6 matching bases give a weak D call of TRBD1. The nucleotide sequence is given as TGTGCCAGCAGTTTATCCGGACAGAAGCAGTACTTC. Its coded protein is CASSLSGQKQYF.